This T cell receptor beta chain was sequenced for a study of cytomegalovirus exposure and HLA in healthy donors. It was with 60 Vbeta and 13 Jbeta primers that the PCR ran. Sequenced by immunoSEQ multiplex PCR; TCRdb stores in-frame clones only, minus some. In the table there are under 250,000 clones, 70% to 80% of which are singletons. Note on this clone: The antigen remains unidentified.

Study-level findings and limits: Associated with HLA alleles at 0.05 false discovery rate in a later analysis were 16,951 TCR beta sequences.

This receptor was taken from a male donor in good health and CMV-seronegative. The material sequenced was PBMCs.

The CDR3 nucleotides are TGTGCAAGTCGCTTAGGTAAATCGGGAGCTGGTTTCTGGTGGTGGATGTACGAGCAGTACTTC. Its translation is CASRLGKSGAGFWWWMYEQYF. This chain links TRBV12-2 with TRBJ2-7; TRBD2, the D gene given by the table, was not confirmed from the DNA. TRBV12-2 is given as a pseudogene. The length of the CDR3 is 21 residues.